This T cell receptor beta chain appears in the sequencing data of a study of beta chain features in type 1 diabetes (dated by TCRdb to 2017 to 2018). Broadly, across the study: Mean age, gender distribution, total cell number and subset yield were not different between patients and healthy donors. A total of just under 110,000,000 sorted cells were examined across all samples, and RNA yield correlated strongly with the number of cells per subset. Whereas all 30 or so donors provided naive and central memory subsets, regulatory and stem cell-like memory subsets were isolated from just 8 patients and roughly eight healthy donors. The study compared TCRB repertoires of sorted circulating CD4+ T cell subsets between recently diagnosed type 1 diabetes patients and matched healthy donors. Overall study outcomes, separate from this receptor: Shorter templates might be favored by PCR, yet because patient and control samples were amplified and corrected together, any such skew would affect both groups equally. Because cDNA was sequenced instead of genomic DNA, highly expressing activated cells could be over-represented, though the groups showed no difference in activation or CD3 levels. Naive, central memory and regulatory TCRB repertoires appeared more similar among patients than among healthy donors. Because the HLA sub-analyses included only small numbers of individuals, any influence of HLA type on TCRB rearrangement was left unresolved. Patients with type 1 diabetes made fewer insertions and deleted more nucleotides at VDJ recombination sites, implying thymic rearrangement abnormalities. A moderate but significant shortening of TCRB CDR3 length was observed in type 1 diabetes patients in all four CD4+ subsets.

Each donor gave one peripheral blood draw, about 110 mL on average, collected into heparinised tubes. Using a panel that included CD45RO, CCR7, CD25, CD127, CD95 and CD27, naive, central memory, regulatory and stem cell-like memory CD4+ T cells were sorted on a BD FACSAria II. A purity above 95% was achieved for all sorted populations. Right away, PBMCs were isolated by Lymphoprep density gradient centrifugation and were stained directly, with no culture step. So that batch effects would be minimized, each experiment stained and sorted samples in pairs, pairing one healthy donor with one patient. CDR1 and CDR2, per the germline V gene (reference sequence), are GTSNPN and SVGIG. The CDR3 measures 13 amino acids from cysteine to phenylalanine. Kept here is only the CDR3 DNA, which spans 39 bases and is read in frame from base 1. V and J are trimmed by 3 bases and 6 bases, and the gene matches miss 5 bases of the junction.

The entire amount of isolated RNA was reverse transcribed using the High Capacity cDNA Reverse Transcription Kit, so the sequenced TCRB transcripts were expressed ones. For stem cell-like memory T cell samples, survey-depth immunoSEQ sequencing was used, averaging about 1 million total reads per sample. After sorted cells were lysed in RLT buffer, RNA was extracted with DNase-treated RNeasy Micro or Mini kits, with the choice depending on cell number. Each cell subset was processed on its own to prevent cross-contamination, while patient and healthy donor samples were processed together. The immunoSEQ multiplex PCR was used to amplify TCRB sequences from cDNA, yielding 87-bp fragments that span the CDR3 region. Amplicons were sequenced on the Illumina HiSeq platform. Per the original workflow: Synthetic template baselines were used to correct PCR bias computationally, reads within Hamming distance 2 were collapsed together, and singletons that could not be merged were discarded. Reads were aligned against IMGT to assign V, D and J genes, CDR3 length and insertions or deletions at six rearrangement sites. Clonotype counts were normalized to sorted cell number within each subset before computing true diversity and Gini coefficients with the tcR R package. Repertoire sharing was quantified using the overlap coefficient calculated on TCRB nucleotide sequences. As stored in TCRdb, this immuneACCESS dataset retains in-frame rearrangements with V and J assigned. A fraction of the clones does not appear; measured against another copy, unresolved V genes explain less than half of the discrepancy, and the remainder lacks a known reason. That table is the source of V, J and clone size, and D and trimming were worked out from the DNA. This sample is represented by under 95,000 clones; under 35% of them were singletons. The ten largest account for around 0.5% of the sample.

Turning to this clone: Its antigen is still unknown. The input lacks base qualities; no much larger clone sits a single base away.

The TCR comes from a woman younger than 35 in good health. The rearrangement joined TRBV30 to TRBJ1-5, and TRBD1 matches 7 of the central bases. Material: stem cell memory CD4+ T cells from blood. The sample's cell subset or site label, decoded: stem cell-like memory CD4+ T cells. The nucleotide sequence is given as TGTGCCTGGAGCCTACAGGGGTCTCAGCCCCAGCATTTT. It codes for CAWSLQGSQPQHF.